This T cell receptor beta chain was captured in a study of blood T cell repertoires in COVID-19. Methods used by the authors: Reference gene primer amplification in the assay estimated nucleated cell counts. Some clones are missing from TCRdb's copy, which holds only in-frame ones; the method was immunoSEQ multiplex PCR. The DNA gave D and trimming, while V, J and clone size come from that table. The sample lists approximately 390,000 clones, 70% to 90% occurring once. Each participant's cohort was designated according to participant-reported clinical history. The specimen was PBMCs or T cells enriched from blood (not recorded which). The TCR sequence derives from a woman aged 40-49 years with acute COVID-19.

CDR3 sequence (DNA): TGTGCCAGCAGCTTGGGTACAACTAATGAAAAACTGTTTTTT. Translation gives CASSLGTTNEKLFF. V gene TRBV5-4 combines with J gene TRBJ1-4; the D is unclear. Germline loops: CDR1 SGHNT, CDR2 YYREEE (reference sequence). The CDR3 has 14 residues. V was cut by 0 bases and J by 0 bases, with 3 bases left in between.